The 27 T cell receptor beta chains given below trace back to one sample, sequenced in a study of CD8+ T cells in alopecia areata. The authors extracted RNA and reverse transcribed it into cDNA as the sequencing template. Produced via immunoSEQ multiplex PCR; TCRdb's table is partial and in-frame only. This sample has under 350,000 clones, with 58% found just once. Treatment here: oral pan-JAK inhibitor, 5-10 mg twice daily. The material was CD4+ T cells sorted from blood, obtained at week 24, from a patient treated with tofacitinib. The source is a human donor with alopecia areata.

As regards this clone: Distinct nucleotide sequences in the sample also encode this CDR3. V usage is TRBV29-1 and J usage is TRBJ2-1, with unresolved D. CDR1 SQVTM and CDR2 ANQGSEA come from the germline V gene. The V end was cut by 3 bases, the J end by 7 bases, with 7 bases between. The CDR3 totals 11 residues. Here the CDR3 reads CSVERYNEQFF. The CDR3, as DNA: TGCAGCGTTGAGAGGTATAATGAGCAGTTCTTC.

The V gene is TRBV30, the J gene TRBJ2-7; perhaps TRBD1 as D (6 bases). Germline V gene data show CDR1 as GTSNPN and CDR2 as SVGIG (reference sequence). This CDR3 is 14 amino acids long. Deletions cut 4 bases from V and 3 bases from J, with 16 bases between. The CDR3 loop reads CAWKVLDSDYEQYF. CDR3 sequence (DNA): TGTGCCTGGAAAGTCCTGGACAGCGACTACGAGCAGTACTTC.

The V call is TRBV7-9, the J call TRBJ2-3, with a possible D match to TRBD1 (5 bases). CDR1 and CDR2 (germline): SEHNR, FQNEAQ (reference sequence). This CDR3 contains 17 residues. V lost 5 bases, J lost 2 bases, and 20 bases lay in between. The CDR3, as DNA: TGTGCCAGCAGCCCGTTCGGCAGGGTTCCGTCCACAGATACGCAGTATTTT. Its protein product is CASSPFGRVPSTDTQYF.

The chain has TRBV6-5 and TRBJ2-7, with D possibly TRBD2 on 5 matching bases. V was clipped by 6 bases and J by 6 bases, with 12 bases between them. This CDR3 has 12 amino acids. The germline V gene has CDR1 MNHEY and CDR2 SVGAGI. This CDR3 reads CASRRVEGEQYF. The CDR3 bases are TGTGCCAGCAGGCGGGTGGAAGGCGAGCAGTACTTC.

The chain carries TRBV29-1 and TRBJ2-2; D uncertain. The V gene's germline CDR1 is SQVTM and CDR2 ANQGSEA. This CDR3 has 14 amino acids. Trimming took off 3 bases at V and 2 bases at J, with 10 bases between the two ends. The CDR3 sequence: CSVDKGINTGELFF. DNA for the CDR3: TGCAGCGTTGATAAGGGAATTAACACCGGGGAGCTGTTTTTT.

This sequence joins TRBV6-6 and TRBJ1-1, with D possibly matching TRBD1 (6 bases). Germline V gene data show CDR1 as MNHNY and CDR2 as SVGAGI (reference sequence). There are 15 residues in the CDR3. The ends were cut back, 4 bases at V and 8 bases at J, with 20 bases in the middle. This chain's CDR3 is CASSSRTRQEGEAFF. The CDR3 nucleotides are TGTGCCAGCAGTTCCCGCACCCGACAGGAAGGGGAAGCTTTCTTT.

This chain joins TRBV30 and TRBJ2-7; D tentatively fits TRBD1 or TRBD2 (5 bases each). This CDR3 is 13 amino acids long. Germline V CDR1 and CDR2: GTSNPN, SVGIG (reference sequence). The ends were cut back, 1 base at V and 6 bases at J, with 13 bases in the middle. The CDR3 coding sequence is TGTGCCTGGAGTGGACCGGGTGGGACCGAGCAGTACTTC. Amino acids: CAWSGPGGTEQYF.

CDR3 residues: CSVELGDSTDTQYF. The CDR3 region has the DNA TGCAGCGTTGAATTGGGGGATAGCACAGATACGCAGTATTTT. This chain uses TRBV29-1 with TRBJ2-3, with D possibly called TRBD1 or TRBD2 (5 bases each). This CDR3 is built from 14 residues. From germline, CDR1 is SQVTM and CDR2 ANQGSEA. The V and J ends lost 2 bases and 0 bases respectively, with 9 bases between them.

The rearrangement joins TRBV6-6 to TRBJ1-2; D perhaps matches TRBD1 (5 bases). Trimming stripped 6 bases from V and 2 bases from J, with 10 bases between. There are 13 residues in the CDR3. CDR1 and CDR2 from the germline V gene are MNHNY and SVGAGI (reference sequence). The CDR3 sequence: CASSPGVNYGYTF. DNA for the CDR3: TGTGCCAGCAGCCCGGGGGTCAACTATGGCTACACCTTC.

V is TRBV18 and J is TRBJ1-5; the D gene is possibly TRBD1 (6 bases). Trimming took off 4 bases at V and 4 bases at J, with 14 bases between the two ends. This CDR3 has 15 residues. Germline CDR1 and CDR2: KGHSH and LQKENI. The CDR3: CASSLLDRKNQPQHF. As DNA, the CDR3 is TGTGCCAGCTCACTCCTCGACAGGAAGAATCAGCCCCAGCATTTT.

As for this clone: The same CDR3 also results from other DNA sequences found in this sample. The J gene is TRBJ2-3, the V gene TRBV2; no reliable D call. Trimming left V 1 base short and J 4 bases short, with 9 bases between. From germline, CDR1 is SNHLY and CDR2 FYNNEI. The CDR3 covers 14 residues. The CDR3 nucleotides read TGTGCCAGCAGTGAAGGTTCTAGATCAGATACGCAGTATTTT. Its translation: CASSEGSRSDTQYF.

This clone has a handful of counts. The chain links TRBV6-1 to TRBJ2-3; D gene ambiguous. Trimming pared 6 bases from V and 2 bases from J, leaving 3 bases between. Per germline, CDR1 MNHNS and CDR2 SASEGT. The CDR3 runs 11 residues. The CDR3 bases are TGTGCCAGCAGAATCACAGATACGCAGTATTTT. Translated, it gives CASRITDTQYF.

This clone was seen more than once but under ten times. This rearrangement joins TRBV19 to TRBJ1-1; D is ambiguous. The CDR3 is made up of 14 amino acids. The ends were cut back, 5 bases at V and 1 base at J, with 11 bases in the middle. From germline, CDR1 is LNHDA and CDR2 SQIVND (reference sequence). The CDR3 coding sequence is TGTGCCAGTAGTCCTTGGACCTCGAACACTGAAGCTTTCTTT. It encodes CASSPWTSNTEAFF.

The chain couples TRBV29-1 to TRBJ1-6; D might be TRBD1 (5 bases). Per the germline V gene, CDR1 is SQVTM and CDR2 is ANQGSEA. Trimming left V 6 bases short and J 14 bases short, with 23 bases between. The CDR3 covers 14 residues. In nucleotides, the CDR3 is TGCAGCGTAGCGGACACGGCCAGGAATCAGGCCCTCCACTTT. As protein: CSVADTARNQALHF.

The rearrangement links TRBV7-6 to TRBJ1-1; 10 bases are a match to TRBD1. V dropped 4 bases and J dropped 0; count of bases not matched to a gene: 2. The CDR3 runs to 15 residues. The germline gives CDR1 SGHVS, CDR2 FNYEAQ. CDR3 DNA sequence: TGTGCCAGCAGCTCAGGACAGGGGGTGAACACTGAAGCTTTCTTT. It yields the protein CASSSGQGVNTEAFF.

The gene calls are TRBV2 and TRBJ1-3, with 10 bases identical to TRBD1. Unmatched junction bases numbered 6, after V lost 6 bases and J lost 4 bases. The CDR3 is 15 amino acids. Germline lookup yields CDR1 SNHLY and CDR2 FYNNEI. CDR3 region: CASRRDRGGGNTIYF. The CDR3 region has the DNA TGTGCCAGCAGGAGGGACAGGGGCGGCGGAAACACCATATATTTT.

CDR3 sequence: CASSPGTSGVETQYF. CDR3 sequence (DNA): TGTGCCAGCAGCCCTGGGACTAGCGGGGTGGAGACCCAGTACTTC. V and J are TRBV9 and TRBJ2-5; 13 bases are shared with TRBD2. The CDR3 is made up of 15 amino acids. The ends lost 4 bases at V and 5 bases at J; junction bases unmatched: 5. CDR1 is SGDLS and CDR2 is YYNGEE in the germline V gene.

The chain joins TRBV30 to TRBJ2-3; no definite D call. The CDR3 runs 13 residues. V was cut by 4 bases and J by 3 bases, with 11 bases left in between. Germline V lookup: CDR1 GTSNPN, CDR2 SVGIG (reference sequence). The CDR3 loop reads CAWTFHLTDTQYF. DNA of the CDR3: TGTGCCTGGACCTTCCACCTAACAGATACGCAGTATTTT.

The chain is built from TRBV5-6 and TRBJ2-5; 7 bases agree with TRBD2. The CDR3 spans 15 residues. Germline V gene lookup returns CDR1 SGHDT and CDR2 YYEEEE. Trimming cost V 3 bases and J 4 bases; bases outside gene matches: 9. The CDR3 spells CASSSTPSGAETQYF. For the CDR3, the DNA is TGTGCCAGCAGCTCAACCCCCAGCGGGGCAGAGACCCAGTACTTC. Filled out from reference TRBV5-6 and TRBJ2-5, the complete variable domain reads DAGVTQSPTHLIKTRGQQVTLRCSPKSGHDTVSWYQQALGQGPQFIFQYYEEEERQRGNFPDRFSGHQFPNYSSELNVNALLLGDSALYLCASSSTPSGAETQYFGPGTRLLVL.

The V gene is TRBV6-5, the J gene TRBJ2-1; the D is unclear. V lost 3 bases and J 9 bases, leaving 12 bases between the germline ends. This CDR3 has 13 amino acids. Germline CDR1 is MNHEY and CDR2 is SVGAGI. CDR3 sequence: CASSYGGWGEQFF. The CDR3 bases are TGTGCCAGCAGTTATGGCGGCTGGGGTGAGCAGTTCTTC.

The genes are TRBV27 and TRBJ1-4; 9 nucleotides line up with TRBD1. The trim removed 3 bases at V and 5 bases at J, leaving 7 bases unmatched. There are 16 residues in the CDR3. Germline V gene data show CDR1 as MNHEY and CDR2 as SMNVEV (reference sequence). CDR3 loop: CASSLALGQGNEKLFF. The CDR3 nucleotides are TGTGCCAGCAGTTTGGCCCTAGGACAGGGGAATGAAAAACTGTTTTTT.

This chain connects TRBV5-5 to TRBJ1-5; D is undetermined. V shed 2 bases and J shed 5 bases, with 14 bases lying between them. The germline V gene encodes CDR1 SGHKS and CDR2 YYEKEE (reference sequence). The CDR3 is 15 amino acids. The CDR3 DNA is TGTGCCAGCAGCTTTGGCACTTCCCCAGATCAGCCCCAGCATTTT. Its translation is CASSFGTSPDQPQHF.

This clone was seen a few times. This chain connects TRBV7-2 to TRBJ2-5, with D perhaps TRBD1 or TRBD2 (5 bases each). Germline CDR1 is SGHTA and CDR2 is FQGNSA. The ends were cut back, 1 base at V and 5 bases at J, with 14 bases in the middle. This CDR3 has 15 amino acids. Written as DNA, the CDR3 is TGTGCCAGCAGCTTAGGAGGGGTCACCTCGGAGACCCAGTACTTC. Amino acids: CASSLGGVTSETQYF.

This chain links TRBV4-1 with TRBJ1-2, with D hard to call. V was cut by 2 bases and J by 2 bases, with 12 bases left in between. Germline CDR1 and CDR2: MGHRA and YSYEKL. CDR3 length: 15 amino acids. The CDR3 protein is CASSQNLAGNYGYTF. The DNA of the CDR3 is TGCGCCAGCAGCCAAAACCTTGCCGGGAACTATGGCTACACCTTC.

The chain is built from TRBV5-4 and TRBJ2-1; D not resolved. V was pared by 0 bases and J by 5 bases, with 6 bases between. The CDR3 runs 13 residues. Germline-derived CDR1 and CDR2 are SGHNT and YYREEE (reference sequence). CDR3 in amino acids: CASSLDPDNEQFF. CDR3 DNA sequence: TGTGCCAGCAGCTTGGATCCGGACAATGAGCAGTTCTTC.

The rearrangement joins TRBV4-2 to TRBJ2-3; TRBD2 matches at 11 bases. The CDR3 loop spans 16 amino acids. The germline V gene has CDR1 LGHNA and CDR2 YNFKEQ. V dropped 0 bases and J dropped 11; count of bases not matched to a gene: 10. The CDR3 here is CASSQDAIAGGPRQYF. The CDR3 DNA reads as TGTGCCAGCAGCCAAGATGCGATAGCGGGGGGGCCCCGGCAGTATTTT.

This clone appeared a single time. Here the CDR3 DNA reads TGTGCCAGCAGAGAGACAGGGAGCTGGGATTCACCCCTCCACTTT. The encoded protein is CASRETGSWDSPLHF. V usage is TRBV25-1 and J usage is TRBJ1-6, with 7 nucleotides matching TRBD1. Trimming at V came to 6 bases and at J to 8 bases, leaving 10 bases not matched to a gene. Per germline, CDR1 MGHDK and CDR2 SYGVNS. CDR3 length: 15 amino acids.